Listed below are T cell receptor beta chains from one sample, sequenced in a study of T cell responses to AZD1222 COVID-19 vaccine. TCRdb's table, derived via immunoSEQ multiplex PCR, lists solely in-frame clones and lacks some. The sample consists of roughly 140,000 clones, roughly 92% of them appearing once. Source: peripheral blood, taken 28 days after the second AZD1222 dose. These receptor sequences come from an adult who received the AZD1222 COVID-19 vaccine. Each CDR3 is given with its conserved first and last residue. The D gene is left open where the match is weak. Not every row has a clone size; where given, it reads once, few, many or a size class.

D	V	length	size	J	CDR3	DNA
-	TRBV6-5	14	few	TRBJ1-3	CASSYGGSGNTIYF	TGTGCCAGCAGTTACGGGGGGTCTGGAAACACCATATATTTT
TRBD1	TRBV7-2	15	once	TRBJ1-1	CASSFRDRANTEAFF	TGTGCCAGCAGCTTCCGGGACAGGGCGAACACTGAAGCTTTCTTT
-	TRBV13	13	-	TRBJ1-1	CASSFGAEYEAFF	TGTGCCAGCAGCTTTGGAGCAGAGTATGAAGCTTTCTTT
-	TRBV18	13	-	TRBJ2-2	CASSLRDTGELFF	TGTGCCAGCTCCCTTAGGGACACCGGGGAGCTGTTTTTT
-	TRBV7-6	15	few	TRBJ1-3	CASSPEGGSGNTIYF	TGTGCCAGCAGCCCCGAGGGGGGCTCTGGAAACACCATATATTTT
-	TRBV7-9	15	-	TRBJ2-3	CASSMGGRSTDTQYF	TGTGCCAGCAGCATGGGGGGCAGAAGTACAGATACGCAGTATTTT
TRBD1	TRBV28	14	-	TRBJ1-2	CASSPGQGNYGYTF	TGTGCCAGCAGTCCCGGACAGGGCAACTATGGCTACACCTTC
-	TRBV30	14	-	TRBJ1-5	CAWSGVTADQPQHF	TGTGCCTGGAGTGGGGTGACAGCCGATCAGCCCCAGCATTTT
-	TRBV19	16	-	TRBJ1-3	CASTSLGREGGNTIYF	TGTGCCAGTACCTCTCTCGGCCGGGAAGGAGGAAACACCATATATTTT
TRBD1	TRBV24-1	13	-	TRBJ1-2	CATSDGTDYGYTF	TGTGCCACCAGTGACGGGACAGACTATGGCTACACCTTC
TRBD2	TRBV30	15	-	TRBJ2-3	CAWSGGGGIADTQYF	TGTGCCTGGAGTGGGGGCGGGGGTATCGCAGATACGCAGTATTTT
TRBD2	TRBV20-1	15	-	TRBJ2-2	CSASSGTSVPGELFF	TGCAGTGCTAGTTCCGGGACTAGCGTGCCCGGGGAGCTGTTTTTT
-	TRBV5-4	12	-	TRBJ2-3	CASSAVRDTQYF	TGTGCCAGCAGCGCCGTTCGAGATACGCAGTATTTT
-	TRBV6-2/TRBV6-3	15	-	TRBJ1-5	CASSYRGVGNQPQHF	TGTGCCAGCAGTTACCGGGGGGTTGGCAATCAGCCCCAGCATTTT
TRBD1	TRBV27	19	few	TRBJ1-5	CASATRSRGLAGRDQPQHF	TGTGCCAGCGCGACCAGATCCAGGGGGCTAGCGGGACGGGATCAGCCCCAGCATTTT
-	TRBV24-1	17	-	TRBJ2-3	CATSDSPTSFSTDTQYF	TGTGCCACCAGTGACTCTCCTACTAGCTTCAGCACAGATACGCAGTATTTT
-	TRBV4-1	12	-	TRBJ2-7	CASSQEVGEQYF	TGCGCCAGCAGCCAAGAAGTGGGGGAGCAGTACTTC
TRBD1	TRBV5-4	14	-	TRBJ1-1	CASSRTGGSSEAFF	TGTGCCAGCAGCCGGACAGGGGGCAGTTCTGAAGCTTTCTTT
-	TRBV11-2	15	once	TRBJ1-5	CASSLEWLGNQPQHF	TGTGCCAGCAGCTTAGAGTGGTTAGGCAATCAGCCCCAGCATTTT
TRBD1	TRBV5-4	13	-	TRBJ1-2	CASSVGDREGYTF	TGTGCCAGCAGCGTAGGCGACAGGGAGGGCTACACCTTC
-	TRBV6-4	15	-	TRBJ2-3	CASSDSEGGTDTQYF	TGTGCCAGCAGTGACTCCGAAGGGGGCACAGATACGCAGTATTTT
TRBD2	TRBV5-1	19	-	TRBJ2-1	CASSPSPSGTGGAYNEQFF	TGCGCCAGCAGCCCCTCGCCTAGCGGGACTGGTGGGGCCTACAATGAGCAGTTCTTC
TRBD1	TRBV2	14	-	TRBJ2-3	CAGDRGLKGDTQYF	TGTGCCGGAGACAGGGGCCTAAAAGGGGATACGCAGTATTTT
-	TRBV7-3	15	-	TRBJ1-2	CASSLGQGSSGGYTF	TGTGCCAGCAGCTTAGGCCAGGGATCAAGCGGGGGCTACACCTTC
-	TRBV29-1	12	-	TRBJ1-2	CSIRQATYGYTF	TGCAGCATACGACAGGCAACCTATGGCTACACCTTC
TRBD2	TRBV10-3	19	-	TRBJ2-3	CAISDPGGSGSLSTDTQYF	TGTGCCATCAGTGACCCCGGGGGTAGCGGGAGCCTTAGCACAGATACGCAGTATTTT
-	TRBV5-1	16	-	TRBJ2-1	CASSLGEGASYNEQFF	TGCGCCAGCAGCCTGGGTGAGGGAGCATCCTACAATGAGCAGTTCTTC
TRBD1	TRBV6-5	14	-	TRBJ1-3	CASSKQGLRNTIYF	TGTGCCAGCAGCAAACAGGGGTTGAGAAACACCATATATTTT